These 11 T cell receptor beta chains were all obtained from the same sample, sequenced in a study of early T cells in non-severe SARS-CoV-2 infection. TCRdb reanalysed the 5' RACE reads using MiXCR and keeps one entry per CDR3 protein. The profile shows approximately 49,000 distinct CDR3 sequences, 12% of them singletons. Sequencing was carried out using whole blood. These receptors were collected from an adult who was a healthcare worker with PCR-confirmed SARS-CoV-2 infection or an uninfected control (not recorded which).

This clonotype was observed a few times. This chain joins TRBV6-2 or TRBV6-3 and TRBJ2-3; D is tentatively TRBD1 or TRBD2 (5 bases each). CDR3 length: 16 amino acids. Germline CDR1 reads MNHEY; CDR2 reads SVGEGT. V was clipped by 6 bases and J by 3 bases, with 19 bases between them. CDR3 coding DNA: TGTGCCAGCAGGATACAACGGGGCAGGGAGACAGATACGCAGTATTTT. Protein: CASRIQRGRETDTQYF.

This clonotype was found many times. The genes are TRBV4-1 and TRBJ1-1, with D perhaps TRBD1 (5 bases). V lost 8 bases and J 1 base, leaving 11 bases between the germline ends. CDR1 and CDR2 (germline): MGHRA, YSYEKL. CDR3 length: 13 amino acids. The CDR3 bases are TGCGCCAGCGCGGGACTCCGGAACACTGAAGCTTTCTTT. It codes for CASAGLRNTEAFF.

The chain carries TRBV11-2 and TRBJ2-7, with 10 bases matching TRBD1. Per germline, CDR1 SGHAT and CDR2 FQNNGV. V dropped 5 bases and J dropped 4; count of bases not matched to a gene: 8. The CDR3 totals 15 residues. The CDR3 region has the DNA TGTGCCAGCAGCCCCCCCCGACAGGGGGCATACGAGCAGTACTTC. This gives the protein CASSPPRQGAYEQYF.

The gene calls are TRBV7-2 and TRBJ1-1, with D possibly TRBD1 on 6 matching bases. CDR3 length: 13 residues. V was clipped by 0 bases and J by 7 bases, with 9 bases between them. The germline gives CDR1 SGHTA, CDR2 FQGNSA. For the CDR3, the DNA is TGTGCCAGCAGCTTAGCTTTGGACAGTGAAGCTTTCTTT. It yields the protein CASSLALDSEAFF.

This clonotype has only a few counts. The chain joins TRBV29-1 to TRBJ2-7; tentatively, D is TRBD1 (8 bases). The V end lost 5 bases, the J end lost 2 bases, and 13 bases lay between the germline ends. CDR3 length: 13 amino acids. CDR1 is SQVTM, CDR2 ANQGSEA, per germline. The CDR3 spells CSVLTGGAYEQYF. For the CDR3, the DNA is TGCAGCGTTCTTACAGGGGGGGCCTACGAGCAGTACTTC.

J is TRBJ2-6 and V is TRBV6-5, with D uncertain. This CDR3 has 18 amino acids. Germline V gene data show CDR1 as MNHEY and CDR2 as SVGAGI. V was shortened by 0 bases and J by 0 bases, with 12 bases between the two germline ends. The CDR3 nucleotides are TGTGCCAGCAGTTACTCGACGCCCAGGAGCTCTGGGGCCAACGTCCTGACTTTC. Translation: CASSYSTPRSSGANVLTF.

The CDR3 is CASSRGQGNSPLHF. The CDR3 DNA sequence: TGTGCCAGCAGCCGCGGACAGGGGAATTCACCCCTCCACTTT. The chain carries TRBV7-6 and TRBJ1-6; TRBD1 matches at 9 bases. V was clipped by 5 bases and J by 7 bases; unmatched bases: 3. The CDR3 extends over 14 amino acids. Germline V gene lookup returns CDR1 SGHVS and CDR2 FNYEAQ.

The chain employs TRBV9 and TRBJ2-2; either TRBD1 or TRBD2 may fit D (6 bases each). V dropped 3 bases and J dropped 4 bases, with 7 bases sitting between them. CDR1 and CDR2 (germline): SGDLS, YYNGEE. The CDR3 length is 13 residues. DNA of the CDR3: TGTGCCAGCAGCGCGGGGGCCACCGGGGAGCTGTTTTTT. This encodes CASSAGATGELFF.

Many counts were recorded for this clonotype. The chain links TRBV15 to TRBJ2-3; D is perhaps TRBD2 (6 bases). The CDR3 length is 17 residues. Between the trimmed V and J ends, which lost 3 bases and 3 bases, there was a span of 19 bases. Germline V gene sequence: CDR1 LNHNV, CDR2 YYDKDF (reference sequence). The CDR3 nucleotides read TGTGCCACCAGCAGCAGCCTGGAGGGGCGCGGGACAGATACGCAGTATTTT. The encoded protein is CATSSSLEGRGTDTQYF.

The chain uses TRBV9 and TRBJ1-6; TRBD1 matches 8 bases. CDR3 size: 15 residues. Germline CDR1 and CDR2: SGDLS and YYNGEE. V lost 0 bases and J lost 7; bases outside the gene matches: 3. The CDR3 loop reads CASSVEQGANSPLHF. In DNA form, the CDR3 reads TGTGCCAGCAGCGTAGAGCAGGGGGCGAATTCACCCCTCCACTTT.

This clonotype was seen at least ten times. CDR3 DNA sequence: TGTGCCAGCAGCCAACTCCCTAATCTGGATGGCTACACCTTC. It encodes CASSQLPNLDGYTF. The rearrangement joins TRBV3-1 to TRBJ1-2; D not resolved. In germline, CDR1 is LGHDT, CDR2 YNNKEL (reference sequence). CDR3 length: 14 amino acids. Trimming shortened V by 2 bases and J by 6 bases, and 13 bases separated the two germline ends.